These T cell receptor beta chains were read from a single sample in a study of blood T cell repertoires in COVID-19. Sequencing used immunoSEQ multiplex PCR; TCRdb keeps in-frame clones, though not all of them. The sample lists roughly 500,000 clones; roughly 89% were seen once. The specimen sequenced was peripheral blood. These receptors originate from a man in his late teens or twenties with COVID-19, enrolled during active disease. Both conserved end residues are trimmed from each CDR3.

TRBV19	TRBJ1-3	ASSMGGGGNTIY
TRBV7-9	TRBJ2-5	ASSPLLGAGETQY
TRBV5-4	TRBJ2-3	ASSPGGTPTTDTQY
TRBV13	TRBJ2-7	ASSQPGVVGRGEQY
TRBV6-6	TRBJ1-5	ASRDRDQPQH
TRBV7-9	TRBJ1-4	ASSYGQTEKLF
TRBV24-1	TRBJ2-3	ATSDGLAGGPTDTQY
TRBV3-1/TRBV3-2	TRBJ2-1	ASSQAYRGYEQF
TRBV2	TRBJ2-7	ASSYRVGEQY
TRBV25-1	TRBJ2-3	ASSEWGTSAQY
TRBV7-9	TRBJ2-2	ASSPSGANTGELF
TRBV9	TRBJ2-3	ASSLSPSSTDTQY
TRBV13	TRBJ2-7	ASSLGLSRASYEQY
TRBV27	TRBJ1-6	ASSPRRVHNSPLH
TRBV30	TRBJ2-5	AWSVGHVETQY
TRBV7-8	TRBJ1-2	ASSPGSYGYT
TRBV28	TRBJ1-2	ASRKGASGYT
TRBV18	TRBJ2-1	ASSPRTSGSQEQF
TRBV19	TRBJ1-6	ASSISWQGRSSPLH
TRBV19	TRBJ1-2	ASSPASYGYT
TRBV5-4	TRBJ2-7	ASSQDGYEQY
TRBV7-2	TRBJ2-3	ASSFFGLVGTDTQY
TRBV19	TRBJ1-1	ASSPQGNTEAF
TRBV28	TRBJ1-1	ASSSPPGVREAF
TRBV6-5	TRBJ2-4	ASSLDGAKNIQY
TRBV9	TRBJ2-1	ASSTGTTAHNEQF
TRBV5-6	TRBJ2-1	ASSLGSSEYNEQF
TRBV9	TRBJ2-6	ASSSEGANVLT
TRBV15	TRBJ1-5	ATSRGQADQPQH
TRBV6-5	TRBJ2-7	ASRTPSGTKQY
TRBV7-8	TRBJ2-1	ASSLAGLLNNEQF
TRBV27	TRBJ1-3	ASSPRLRGSGNTIY
TRBV19	TRBJ1-5	ASSTRGVGGSNQPQH
TRBV9	TRBJ2-3	ASSVDAGLAGGIPDTQY
TRBV30	TRBJ2-1	AYSGGSSYNEQF
TRBV7-9	TRBJ2-5	ASSLSLIETQY
TRBV5-1	TRBJ1-1	ASSYAGDTEAF
TRBV24-1	TRBJ1-5	ATSDTYSNQPQH
TRBV19	TRBJ2-7	ASSITLAGGVYEQY
TRBV19	TRBJ1-4	ASGGRQHQNEKLF
TRBV12-1	TRBJ2-2	ASSFCLREGTNTGELF
TRBV27	TRBJ1-1	ASSRTGLARLNTEAF
TRBV6-5	TRBJ1-5	ASRGQGVGVGH
TRBV14	TRBJ1-6	ASSQERVNSPLH
TRBV5-1	TRBJ2-7	ASSPSGYEQY
TRBV30	TRBJ2-7	AWSTGLVDEQY
TRBV6-5	TRBJ2-1	ASSRDRGRINEQF
TRBV6-5	TRBJ1-1	ASWGQAEAF
TRBV2	TRBJ2-5	ASTSGGWETQY
TRBV27	TRBJ2-3	ASSSRLAGGVDTQY
TRBV19	TRBJ2-1	ASSIGGYNEQF
TRBV23-1	TRBJ2-5	ARSRQLAVRTQY
TRBV6-1	TRBJ2-7	ASSESLRTGTSYEQY
TRBV3-1/TRBV3-2	TRBJ1-6	ASSRANSPLH
TRBV5-6	TRBJ1-6	ASSLVGQGPALPLH
TRBV19	TRBJ1-5	ASNPGGDQPQH
TRBV5-5	TRBJ1-1	ASSLSALGTEAF
TRBV5-1	TRBJ1-1	ASSSQGGNTEAF
TRBV27	TRBJ2-1	ASSLEETGAYNEQF